Only a few counts were recorded for the clone carrying this TCR beta chain. Its antigen remains unidentified. The record originates from a study of regulatory T cells in long-lasting Graves disease. Findings and limits, study-wide: New patients shared about a thousand public clonotypes, fewer than the approximately 2,500 shared by persistent patients.

In germline, CDR1 is MNHEY, CDR2 SMNVEV (reference sequence). The CDR3 runs 15 residues. Trimming removed 3 bases from V and 1 base from J, with 10 bases in between. Described time point: persistent/refractory GD, antithyroid drugs over 5 years with positive TRAb. RNA isolated from PBMCs was used to make the TCR library. CDR3 regions were amplified by Arm-PCR using iRepertoire HTBI primers to build TCR beta libraries. TCRdb re-called the multiplex PCR reads with MiXCR, one entry per CDR3 protein. The sample carries 300,000 to 350,000 distinct CDR3 sequences, about 19% recorded once. This clonotype was obtained from a female donor with Graves disease. The sample here was peripheral blood mononuclear cells (PBMCs), taken when the disease was refractory, from a patient treated with antithyroid drugs. V usage is TRBV27 and J usage is TRBJ2-1; a possible D gene is TRBD2 (5 bases). CDR3 in DNA: TGTGCCAGCAGTTTTTACAGCGGTTCCTACAATGAGCAGTTCTTC. This encodes CASSFYSGSYNEQFF.